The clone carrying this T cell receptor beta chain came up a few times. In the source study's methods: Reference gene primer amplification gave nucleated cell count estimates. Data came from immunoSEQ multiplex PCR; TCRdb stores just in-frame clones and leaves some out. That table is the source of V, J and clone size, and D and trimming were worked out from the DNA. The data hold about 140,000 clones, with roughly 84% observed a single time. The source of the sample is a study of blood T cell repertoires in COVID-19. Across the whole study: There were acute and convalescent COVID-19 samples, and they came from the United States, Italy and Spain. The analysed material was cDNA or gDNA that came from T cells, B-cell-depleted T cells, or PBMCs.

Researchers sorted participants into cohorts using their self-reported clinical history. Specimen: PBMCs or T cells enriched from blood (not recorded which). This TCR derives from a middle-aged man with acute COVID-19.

CDR3 sequence reads: CASSLGGPNNQPQHF. Written as DNA, the CDR3 is TGTGCCAGCAGCTTAGGGGGCCCGAACAATCAGCCCCAGCATTTT. This chain joins TRBV7-9 and TRBJ1-5; D is perhaps TRBD1 (5 bases). With 1 base removed from V and 3 bases from J, the gap between germline ends came to 10 bases. Germline CDR1 SEHNR, CDR2 FQNEAQ (reference sequence). The CDR3 length is 15 residues.